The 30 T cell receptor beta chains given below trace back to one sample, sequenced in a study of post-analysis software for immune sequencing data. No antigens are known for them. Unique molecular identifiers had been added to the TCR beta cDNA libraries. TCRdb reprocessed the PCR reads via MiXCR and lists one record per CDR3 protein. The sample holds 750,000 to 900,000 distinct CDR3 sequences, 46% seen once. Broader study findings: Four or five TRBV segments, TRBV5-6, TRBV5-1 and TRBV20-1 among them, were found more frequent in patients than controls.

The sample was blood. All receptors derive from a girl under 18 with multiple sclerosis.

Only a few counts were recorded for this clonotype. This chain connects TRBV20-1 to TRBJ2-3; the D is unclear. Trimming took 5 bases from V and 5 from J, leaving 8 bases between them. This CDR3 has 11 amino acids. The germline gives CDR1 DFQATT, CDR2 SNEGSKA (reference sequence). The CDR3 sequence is CSAWPLDTQYF. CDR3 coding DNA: TGCAGTGCTTGGCCATTAGATACGCAGTATTTT.

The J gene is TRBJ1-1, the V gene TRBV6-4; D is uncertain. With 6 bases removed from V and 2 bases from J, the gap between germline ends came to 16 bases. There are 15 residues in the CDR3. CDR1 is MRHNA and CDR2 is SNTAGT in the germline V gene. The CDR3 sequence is CASSGTEVVNTEAFF. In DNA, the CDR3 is TGTGCCAGCAGCGGCACAGAGGTAGTTAACACTGAAGCTTTCTTT.

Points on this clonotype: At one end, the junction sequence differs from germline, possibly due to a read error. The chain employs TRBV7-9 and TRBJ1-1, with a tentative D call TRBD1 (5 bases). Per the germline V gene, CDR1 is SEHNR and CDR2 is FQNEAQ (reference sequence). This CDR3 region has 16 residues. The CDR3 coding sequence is TGTGCCAGCAACTTAGCGTGGGGCACCTTGAACACTGAAGCTTTCTTT. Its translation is CASNLAWGTLNTEAFF. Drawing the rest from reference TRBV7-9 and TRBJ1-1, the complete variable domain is DTGVSQNPRHKITKRGQNVTFRCDPISEHNRLYWYRQTLGQGPEFLTYFQNEAQLEKSRLLSDRFSAERPKGSFSTLEIQRTEQGDSAMYLCASNLAWGTLNTEAFFGQGTRLTVV.

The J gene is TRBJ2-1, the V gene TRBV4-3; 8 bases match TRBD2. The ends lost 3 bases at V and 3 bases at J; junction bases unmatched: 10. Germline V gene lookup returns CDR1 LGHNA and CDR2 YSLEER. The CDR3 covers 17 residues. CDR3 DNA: TGCGCCAGCAGCCAGGCGCTGGGCGGGAGGTACTACAATGAGCAGTTCTTC. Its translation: CASSQALGGRYYNEQFF.

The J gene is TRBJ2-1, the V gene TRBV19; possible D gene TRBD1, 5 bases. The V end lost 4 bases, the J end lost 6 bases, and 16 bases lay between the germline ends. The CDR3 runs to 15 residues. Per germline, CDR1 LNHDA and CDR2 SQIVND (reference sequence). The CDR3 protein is CASSTQGNTFNEQFF. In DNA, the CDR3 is TGTGCCAGTAGTACGCAGGGAAATACATTCAATGAGCAGTTCTTC.

The CDR3 DNA reads TGTGCCAGCAGCGGGGGACTAGCGAGTGAGACCCAGTACTTC. It encodes CASSGGLASETQYF. The chain recombines TRBV5-6 with TRBJ2-5; TRBD2 matches 10 bases. V lost 4 bases, J lost 5 bases, and 5 bases stayed unmatched. Germline V gene sequence: CDR1 SGHDT, CDR2 YYEEEE. The CDR3 spans 14 residues.

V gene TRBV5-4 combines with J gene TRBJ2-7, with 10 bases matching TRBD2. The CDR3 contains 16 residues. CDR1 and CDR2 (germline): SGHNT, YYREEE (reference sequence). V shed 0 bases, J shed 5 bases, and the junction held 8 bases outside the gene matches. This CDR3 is CASSLAGLAGAHEQYF. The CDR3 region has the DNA TGTGCCAGCAGCTTGGCCGGGCTAGCGGGAGCCCACGAGCAGTACTTC.

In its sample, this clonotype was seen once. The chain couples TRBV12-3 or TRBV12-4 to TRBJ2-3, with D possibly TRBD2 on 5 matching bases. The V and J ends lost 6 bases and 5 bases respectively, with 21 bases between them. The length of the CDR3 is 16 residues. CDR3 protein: CASSRTSGVGGDTQYF. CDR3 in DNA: TGTGCCAGCAGCCGAACTTCAGGAGTAGGAGGAGATACGCAGTATTTT.

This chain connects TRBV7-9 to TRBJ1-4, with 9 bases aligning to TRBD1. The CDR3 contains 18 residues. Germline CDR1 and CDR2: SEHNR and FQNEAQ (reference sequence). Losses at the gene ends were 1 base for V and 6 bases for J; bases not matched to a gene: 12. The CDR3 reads CASSLDGYRGRRDEKLFF. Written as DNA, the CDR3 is TGTGCCAGCAGCTTAGACGGGTACAGGGGGCGCCGGGATGAAAAACTGTTTTTT.

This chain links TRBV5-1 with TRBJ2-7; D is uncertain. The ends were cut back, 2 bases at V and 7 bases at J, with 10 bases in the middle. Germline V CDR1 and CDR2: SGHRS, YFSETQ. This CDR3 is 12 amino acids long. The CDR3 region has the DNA TGCGCCAGCAGCTTTCCGGGTGGGGAGCAGTACTTC. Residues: CASSFPGGEQYF.

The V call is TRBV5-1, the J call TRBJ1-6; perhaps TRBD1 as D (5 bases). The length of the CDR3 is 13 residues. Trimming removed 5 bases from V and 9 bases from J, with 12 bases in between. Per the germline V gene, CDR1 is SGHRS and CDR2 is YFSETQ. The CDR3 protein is CASRQEGSSPLHF. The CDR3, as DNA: TGCGCCAGCAGACAGGAAGGGAGTTCACCCCTCCACTTT.

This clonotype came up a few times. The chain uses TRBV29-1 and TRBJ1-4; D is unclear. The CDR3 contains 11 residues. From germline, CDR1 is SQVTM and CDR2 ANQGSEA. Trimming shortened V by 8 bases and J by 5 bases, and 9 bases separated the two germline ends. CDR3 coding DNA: TGCAGCACCCAGCGGAATGAAAAACTGTTTTTT. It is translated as CSTQRNEKLFF.

The CDR3 loop is CASNTGTVNTEAFF. In DNA, the CDR3 is TGTGCCAGCAATACCGGGACGGTAAACACTGAAGCTTTCTTT. The chain recombines TRBV6-4 with TRBJ1-1, with D possibly being TRBD1 (5 bases). This CDR3 contains 14 residues. The V gene's germline CDR1 is MRHNA and CDR2 SNTAGT. The V gene lost 7 bases and the J gene lost 2 bases, with 14 bases spanning the gap.

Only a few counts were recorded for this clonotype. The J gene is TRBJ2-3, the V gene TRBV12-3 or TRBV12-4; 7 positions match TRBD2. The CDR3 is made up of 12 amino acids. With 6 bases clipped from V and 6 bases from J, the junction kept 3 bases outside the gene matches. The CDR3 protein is CASSYGRDTQYF. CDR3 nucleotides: TGTGCCAGCAGCTACGGGAGGGATACGCAGTATTTT.

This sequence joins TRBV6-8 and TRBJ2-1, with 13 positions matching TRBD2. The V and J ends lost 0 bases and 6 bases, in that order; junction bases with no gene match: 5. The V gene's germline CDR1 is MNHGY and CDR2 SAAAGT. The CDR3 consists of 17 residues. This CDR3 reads CASSYSFWTSGGNEQFF. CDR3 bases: TGTGCCAGCAGTTACTCGTTTTGGACTAGCGGGGGCAATGAGCAGTTCTTC.

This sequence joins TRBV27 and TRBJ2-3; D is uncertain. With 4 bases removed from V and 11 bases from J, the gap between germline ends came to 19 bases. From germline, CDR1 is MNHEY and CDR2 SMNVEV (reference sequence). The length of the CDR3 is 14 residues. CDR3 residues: CASSCKAPGSMQYF. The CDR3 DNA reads TGTGCCAGCAGTTGTAAGGCCCCTGGGTCCATGCAGTATTTT.

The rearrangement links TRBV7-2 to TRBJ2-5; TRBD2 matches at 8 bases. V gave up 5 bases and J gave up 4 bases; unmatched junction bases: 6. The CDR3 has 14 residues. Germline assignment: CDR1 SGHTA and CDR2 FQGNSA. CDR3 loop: CASSRGRGGETQYF. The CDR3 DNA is TGTGCCAGCAGCCGAGGCCGGGGGGGAGAGACCCAGTACTTC. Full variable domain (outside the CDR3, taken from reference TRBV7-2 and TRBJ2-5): GAGVSQSPSNKVTEKGKDVELRCDPISGHTALYWYRQSLGQGLEFLIYFQGNSAPDKSGLPSDRFSAERTGGSVSTLTIQRTQQEDSAVYLCASSRGRGGETQYFGPGTRLLVL.

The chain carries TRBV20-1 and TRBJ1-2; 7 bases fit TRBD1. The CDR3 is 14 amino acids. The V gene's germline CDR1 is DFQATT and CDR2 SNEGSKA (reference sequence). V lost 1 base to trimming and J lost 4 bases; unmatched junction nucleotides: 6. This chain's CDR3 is CSARGTRDSYGYTF. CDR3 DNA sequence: TGCAGTGCTAGAGGAACTCGGGACAGCTATGGCTACACCTTC.

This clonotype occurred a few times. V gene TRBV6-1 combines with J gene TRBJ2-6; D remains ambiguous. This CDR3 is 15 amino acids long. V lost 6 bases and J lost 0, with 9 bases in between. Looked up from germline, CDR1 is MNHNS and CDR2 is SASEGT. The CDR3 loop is CASRQLLSGANVLTF. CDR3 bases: TGTGCCAGCAGACAGCTGCTCTCTGGGGCCAACGTCCTGACTTTC.

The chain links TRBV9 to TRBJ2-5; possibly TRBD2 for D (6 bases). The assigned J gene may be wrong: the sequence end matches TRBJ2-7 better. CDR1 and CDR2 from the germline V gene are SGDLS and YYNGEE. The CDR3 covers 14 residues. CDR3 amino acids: CASSATGGTDEQYF. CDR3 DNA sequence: TGTGCCAGCAGCGCGACCGGGGGAACGGACGAGCAGTACTTC.

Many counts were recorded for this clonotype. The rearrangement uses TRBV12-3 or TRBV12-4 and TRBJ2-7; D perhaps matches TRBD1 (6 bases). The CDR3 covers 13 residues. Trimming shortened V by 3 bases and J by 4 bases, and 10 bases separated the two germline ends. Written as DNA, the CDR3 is TGTGCCAGCAGTTTCGGACAGACTTACGAGCAGTACTTC. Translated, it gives CASSFGQTYEQYF.

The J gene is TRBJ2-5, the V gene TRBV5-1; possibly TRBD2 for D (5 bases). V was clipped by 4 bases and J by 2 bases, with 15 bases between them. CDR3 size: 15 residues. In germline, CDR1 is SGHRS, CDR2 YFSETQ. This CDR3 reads CASSPYPGSQETQYF. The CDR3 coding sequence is TGCGCCAGCAGCCCCTACCCGGGGAGTCAAGAGACCCAGTACTTC.

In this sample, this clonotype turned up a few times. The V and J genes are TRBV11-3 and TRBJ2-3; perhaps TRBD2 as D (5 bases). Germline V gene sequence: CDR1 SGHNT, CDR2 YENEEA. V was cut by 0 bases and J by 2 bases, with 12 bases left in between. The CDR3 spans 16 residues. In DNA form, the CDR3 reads TGTGCCAGCAGCTTAGACGCTCTAGCCAACACAGATACGCAGTATTTT. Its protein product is CASSLDALANTDTQYF.

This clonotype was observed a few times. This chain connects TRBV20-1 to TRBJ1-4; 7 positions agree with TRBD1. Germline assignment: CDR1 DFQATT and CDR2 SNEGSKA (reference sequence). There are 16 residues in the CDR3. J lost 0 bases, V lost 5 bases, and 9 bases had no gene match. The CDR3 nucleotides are TGCAGTGCTTCGAAGGGACAGCTCACAACTAATGAAAAACTGTTTTTT. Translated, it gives CSASKGQLTTNEKLFF.

This chain's CDR3 is CSASEEGYEQYF. CDR3 DNA sequence: TGCAGTGCTAGCGAGGAGGGGTACGAGCAGTACTTC. The chain is built from TRBV20-1 and TRBJ2-7, with D perhaps matching TRBD2 (6 bases). This CDR3 contains 12 residues. The germline V gene has CDR1 DFQATT and CDR2 SNEGSKA (reference sequence). V was shortened by 3 bases and J by 4 bases, with 10 bases between the two germline ends.

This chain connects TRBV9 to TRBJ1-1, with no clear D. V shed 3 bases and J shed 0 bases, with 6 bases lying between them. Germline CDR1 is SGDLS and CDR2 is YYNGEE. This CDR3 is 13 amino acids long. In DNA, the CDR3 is TGTGCCAGCAGCGCCGACATGAACACTGAAGCTTTCTTT. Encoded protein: CASSADMNTEAFF.

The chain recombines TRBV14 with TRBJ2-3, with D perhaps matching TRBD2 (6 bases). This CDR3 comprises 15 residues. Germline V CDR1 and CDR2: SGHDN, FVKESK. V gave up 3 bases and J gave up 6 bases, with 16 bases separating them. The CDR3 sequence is CASSHPGVGADTQYF. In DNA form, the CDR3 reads TGTGCCAGCAGCCACCCGGGAGTCGGAGCGGATACGCAGTATTTT.

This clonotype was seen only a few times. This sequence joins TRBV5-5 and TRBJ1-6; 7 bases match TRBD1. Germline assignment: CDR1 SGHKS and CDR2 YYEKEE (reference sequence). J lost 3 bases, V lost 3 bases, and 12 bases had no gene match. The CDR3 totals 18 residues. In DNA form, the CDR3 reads TGTGCCAGCAGCTCCCATGGCCAGCAGGGGGGCTATAATTCACCCCTCCACTTT. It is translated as CASSSHGQQGGYNSPLHF.

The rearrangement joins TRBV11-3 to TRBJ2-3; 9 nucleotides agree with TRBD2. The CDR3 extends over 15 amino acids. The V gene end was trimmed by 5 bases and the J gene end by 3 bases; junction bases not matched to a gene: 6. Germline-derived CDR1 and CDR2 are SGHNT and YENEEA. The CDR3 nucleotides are TGTGCCAGCAGCCAGACGAGCGGGAGGACAGATACGCAGTATTTT. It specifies CASSQTSGRTDTQYF.

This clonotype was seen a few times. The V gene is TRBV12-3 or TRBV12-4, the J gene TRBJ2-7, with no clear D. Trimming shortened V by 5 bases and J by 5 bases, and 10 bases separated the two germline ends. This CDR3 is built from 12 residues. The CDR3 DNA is TGTGCCAGCAGTCCTTATCCCGACGAGCAGTACTTC. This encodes CASSPYPDEQYF.